The rows below give T cell receptor beta chains drawn from one sample of a study of shared clonotypes between healthy human individuals. Clones were sequenced by immunoSEQ multiplex PCR, and TCRdb holds only the in-frame ones, with some missing. This table holds roughly 2.1 million clones, 93% found once. The source material was naive CD8+ T cells from PBMCs. Receptors originate from a young man in good health. Some clones in this sample may be carry-over from other donors' samples. Each CDR3 is given with its conserved first and last residue. The D gene is left open where the match is weak. A row's size may be missing; if present it is once, few, many or a size class.

TRBV19	.	.	TRBJ1-2	TGTGCCAGTAGTATAGACGGGCCTTATGGCTACACCTTC	CASSIDGPYGYTF
TRBV6-1	.	TRBD2	TRBJ2-1	TGTGCCAGCAGTGAAAGACTAGCGGGAGTCGACAATGAGCAGTTCTTC	CASSERLAGVDNEQFF
TRBV5-1	.	.	TRBJ1-1	TGCGCCAGCAGCTTCGGGACGAGCACTGAAGCTTTCTTT	CASSFGTSTEAFF
TRBV15	.	TRBD1	TRBJ2-7	TGTGCCACCAGCAGAAGACCGGGACAGGACTACGAGCAGTACTTC	CATSRRPGQDYEQYF
TRBV5-4	.	.	TRBJ1-2	TGTGCCAGCAGCCAGGGAGGGGATGGCTACACCTTC	CASSQGGDGYTF
TRBV7-3	.	.	TRBJ1-1	TGTGCCAGCAGCCCGATAGACGGGAACACTGAAGCTTTCTTT	CASSPIDGNTEAFF
TRBV6-6	once	.	TRBJ1-1	TGTGCCAGCAGTTACCCCCCGGGTTCCACTGAAGCTTTCTTT	CASSYPPGSTEAFF
TRBV28	.	.	TRBJ1-1	TGTGCCAGCAGTTTATCCGCGATTGGAGGTACTGAAGCTTTCTTT	CASSLSAIGGTEAFF
TRBV6-5	few	.	TRBJ2-7	TGTGCCAGCAGTTACTCCCACGAGCAGTACTTC	CASSYSHEQYF
TRBV7-3	once	TRBD1	TRBJ1-1	TGTGCCAGCAGCCCCAGTGGAAGGGGGCAGGAAGCTTTCTTT	CASSPSGRGQEAFF
TRBV6-5	.	.	TRBJ2-3	TGTGCCAGCAGTTACCGGATGGGTGATACGCAGTATTTT	CASSYRMGDTQYF
TRBV25-1	once	TRBD2	TRBJ2-5	TGTGCCAGCAGCAAACTAGCGGAAGAAGAGACCCAGTACTTC	CASSKLAEEETQYF
TRBV30	.	TRBD2	TRBJ2-1	TGTGCCTGGAGTGTACTAGCGGGAGTTTGGGATGAGCAGTTCTTC	CAWSVLAGVWDEQFF
TRBV19	.	.	TRBJ1-1	TGTGCCAGTAGTATTCATCCCCGGAACACTGAAGCTTTCTTT	CASSIHPRNTEAFF
TRBV7-9	.	TRBD2	TRBJ2-1	TGTGCCAGCAGCTTAGCAGCGGGGGTTGAGCAGTTCTTC	CASSLAAGVEQFF
TRBV5-4	.	.	TRBJ2-1	TGTGCCAGCAGCAGCGGGAATGAGCAGTTCTTC	CASSSGNEQFF
TRBV5-1	.	TRBD2	TRBJ2-7	TGCGCCAGCAGCGTCACCGGGACTACTACCTACGAGCAGTACTTC	CASSVTGTTTYEQYF
TRBV7-9	.	.	TRBJ2-3	TGTGCCAGCAGCCTCCCTGTACAACAGCGATTGAGCACAGATACGCAGTATTTT	CASSLPVQQRLSTDTQYF
TRBV4-1	.	TRBD2	TRBJ2-7	TGCGCCAGCAGCCAAGGAGTCTCGGCCGGACTAGCCTACGAGCAGTACTTC	CASSQGVSAGLAYEQYF
TRBV28	.	.	TRBJ1-4	TGTGCCAGCAGTTCTCTCAGGGAGCAAGCAACTAATGAAAAACTGTTTTTT	CASSSLREQATNEKLFF
TRBV27	.	.	TRBJ1-1	TGTGCCAGCAGTTTGGGCATCTACACTGAAGCTTTCTTT	CASSLGIYTEAFF
TRBV5-1	.	TRBD2	TRBJ2-1	TGCGCCAGCAGCGCTCGAACTAGCGGGATACACAATGAGCAGTTCTTC	CASSARTSGIHNEQFF
TRBV7-9	.	TRBD1	TRBJ1-2	TGTGCCAGCAGACTTGGGACAGGGGGAGCCTATGGCTACACCTTC	CASRLGTGGAYGYTF
TRBV7-2	.	.	TRBJ2-3	TGTGCCAGCAGCCCGAAGTTGCGGGGCTCTAGCACAGATACGCAGTATTTT	CASSPKLRGSSTDTQYF
TRBV21-1	.	.	TRBJ2-7	TGTGCCAGTTTCGTGGGTACCTACGAGCAGTACTTC	CASFVGTYEQYF
TRBV5-1	.	.	TRBJ1-2	TGCGCCAGCAGCTTTCAGGGCTCTCTCTATGGCTACACCTTC	CASSFQGSLYGYTF
TRBV7-9	.	TRBD2	TRBJ2-7	TGTGCCAGCAGCTTAGCACGGGAGGGCTACGAGCAGTACTTC	CASSLAREGYEQYF
TRBV30	.	.	TRBJ1-4	TGTGCCTGGAGCACAGAGGGGGACCCGACGATGAAAACGGATGAAAAACTGTTTTTT	CAWSTEGDPTMKTDEKLFF
TRBV5-6	.	TRBD1	TRBJ1-2	TGTGCCAGCAGCCCAGAGACAGGGGGCGCAAACTATGGCTACACCTTC	CASSPETGGANYGYTF
TRBV27	.	.	TRBJ2-2	TGTGCCAGCAGTTTTTCATTAGCAGCAGCGAACACCGGGGAGCTGTTTTTT	CASSFSLAAANTGELFF
TRBV19	.	.	TRBJ2-5	TGTGCCACACGAACCCACTCGGGGACCCAGTACTTC	CATRTHSGTQYF
TRBV7-9	.	TRBD2	TRBJ2-7	TGTGCCAGCAGCTTAGTAATGGGACTAGGCTACGAGCAGTACTTC	CASSLVMGLGYEQYF
TRBV28	once	.	TRBJ1-5	TGTGCCAGCAGCCTTCTGGGGACGCGGGCTCAGCCCCAGCATTTT	CASSLLGTRAQPQHF
TRBV2	.	TRBD2	TRBJ2-1	TGTGCCAGCAGTGAAAGGGAACTAGCGGGATTGGGCAATGAGCAGTTCTTC	CASSERELAGLGNEQFF
TRBV2	.	TRBD1	TRBJ1-5	TGTGCCAGCGGGGGGACAGGGAATCAGCCCCAGCATTTT	CASGGTGNQPQHF
TRBV29-1	.	TRBD2	TRBJ2-7	TGCAGCGTTGACGGATCTAGAGCGGGAGTGAGCTACGAGCAGTACTTC	CSVDGSRAGVSYEQYF
TRBV10-3	.	.	TRBJ1-2	TGTGCCATCAGTGAGCCCGGGCAGGGCGGGGTTTACACCTTC	CAISEPGQGGVYTF
TRBV2	.	TRBD1	TRBJ2-7	TGTGCCAGCGCGGACAGGGGGCCGGGCGAGCAGTACTTC	CASADRGPGEQYF
TRBV7-8	.	.	TRBJ2-7	TGTGCCAGCAGCTTCCCCAGGCCCTCCTCCGCCAGGTCCTACGAGCAGTACTTC	CASSFPRPSSARSYEQYF
TRBV10-1	.	TRBD1	TRBJ2-3	TGCGCCAGCAGTCCTCTAATAACGACAGGGGTGGGGACAGATACGCAGTATTTT	CASSPLITTGVGTDTQYF
TRBV7-8	.	.	TRBJ2-5	TGTGCCAGCAGCTTAGGGGCTTCCCACCCCGAGACCCAGTACTTC	CASSLGASHPETQYF
TRBV11-1	.	TRBD2	TRBJ2-1	TGTGCCAGCAGAGTGATGACTAGCGGGGCGAATGAGCAGTTCTTC	CASRVMTSGANEQFF
TRBV7-8	.	.	TRBJ1-2	TGTGCCAGCAGCTTAGCGACGCGGGGGGTTCGTGGCTACACCTTC	CASSLATRGVRGYTF
TRBV28	.	TRBD1	TRBJ2-1	TGTGCCAGGGGACAGGGTCCCTACAATGAGCAGTTCTTC	CARGQGPYNEQFF
TRBV28	once	.	TRBJ2-1	TGTGCCAGCAGCCACGACAGGAGCTCCTACAATGAGCAGTTCTTC	CASSHDRSSYNEQFF
TRBV7-9	.	.	TRBJ2-1	TGTGCCAGCAGCCGCGGGCTCCACCCTGAGCAGTTCTTC	CASSRGLHPEQFF
TRBV28	.	TRBD2	TRBJ2-1	TGTGCCAGCAGCTTAGGGACTAGCGGTCTTATTAAGAATGAGCAGTTCTTC	CASSLGTSGLIKNEQFF
TRBV19	.	.	TRBJ1-1	TGTGCCAGTAGTATGTTGGGGTGGAGGACTGAAGCTTTCTTT	CASSMLGWRTEAFF
TRBV6-1	.	TRBD2	TRBJ2-1	TGTGCCAGCAGTCCGGGACTAGCCTACAATGAGCAGTTCTTC	CASSPGLAYNEQFF
TRBV6-5	.	.	TRBJ2-2	TGTGCCAGCAGCACGAGGGGCACCGGGGAGCTGTTTTTT	CASSTRGTGELFF
TRBV2	.	.	TRBJ2-7	TGTGCCAGCAGTTCGGGCGGAGGCTACGAGCAGTACTTC	CASSSGGGYEQYF
TRBV19	.	.	TRBJ1-2	TGTGCCAGTAGTATAGATACGGCGGGGATCCGTTATGGCTACACCTTC	CASSIDTAGIRYGYTF
TRBV9	.	TRBD1	TRBJ2-7	TGTGCCAGCAGCCTCCGGGACAGTAACGAGCAGTACTTC	CASSLRDSNEQYF
TRBV7-8	.	.	TRBJ2-1	TGTGCCAGCAGCTTACTGGCTGATGAGGGCCAGTCCTACAATGAGCAGTTCTTC	CASSLLADEGQSYNEQFF